This T cell receptor beta chain was sequenced in a study of tumor-infiltrating lymphocytes in primary liver carcinoma. About the research overall: The patient group consisted of men and women aged 30 to 69 years.

TCR beta cDNA was made from 400 to 600 ng total RNA with a constant-region primer. What produced the TCR beta libraries was three nested multiplex PCR rounds using slightly modified ARM-PCR. For 10 cycles apiece, the opening two PCR rounds ran with TRBV1-TRBV30 forward primers and a C-beta reverse primer. TCRdb analysed the multiplex PCR reads with MiXCR anew, one entry per CDR3 protein. The sample holds tens of thousands of distinct CDR3 sequences, approximately 71% seen once. Germline V gene lookup returns CDR1 SGHNT and CDR2 YENEEA. CDR3 length: 16 amino acids. Starting material for RNA and DNA co-extraction consisted of about 17-30 mg of unsorted bulk tissue.

The sequence was collected from a woman aged 30 to 39 with primary liver carcinoma and hepatitis B virus infection. The chain has TRBV11-3 and TRBJ2-3; perhaps TRBD2 as D (6 bases). The sample comprised liver tumor tissue from sampling region 5. Subset in this sample: tumor region T5, tumor centre. The CDR3 region has the DNA TGTACCAACAGCTCCGGGAGCGGGCGAGGTACAGATACGCAGTATTTT. Amino acids: CTNSSGSGRGTDTQYF.